The 2 T cell receptor beta chains below were found in one sample sequenced in a study of T cells in localized non-small cell lung cancer. Clones were read by immunoSEQ multiplex PCR, and TCRdb kept only the in-frame ones, dropping some. The data show tens of thousands of clones, about 85% seen once. The sample in question was peripheral blood, obtained before any cancer treatment. The receptors come from a female donor older than 55 with stage II squamous cell lung carcinoma.

This clone was recorded only once. V and J are TRBV7-2 and TRBJ2-7; D gene uncertain. V shed 4 bases and J shed 3 bases, with 7 bases lying between them. The CDR3 loop spans 12 amino acids. The V gene's germline CDR1 is SGHTA and CDR2 FQGNSA. The CDR3 nucleotides read TGTGCCAGCAGCTCCAATAGCTACGAGCAGTACTTC. Amino acids: CASSSNSYEQYF.

The chain carries TRBV4-2 and TRBJ1-4, with D possibly TRBD1 on 5 matching bases. Germline assignment: CDR1 LGHNA and CDR2 YNFKEQ. Trimming took off 4 bases at V and 5 bases at J, with 20 bases between the two ends. There are 17 residues in the CDR3. CDR3 protein: CASSPWGPGTPNEKLFF. The DNA of the CDR3 is TGTGCCAGCAGCCCATGGGGCCCCGGGACTCCGAATGAAAAACTGTTTTTT.